The 2 T cell receptor beta chains below were found in one sample sequenced in a study of coeliac disease. General study points: Lower clonality than controls marked TRB and TRG repertoires from active celiac intraepithelial and lamina propria samples.

This table comes from immunoSEQ multiplex PCR, and its TCRdb copy is limited to in-frame clones, with some not included. The top ten hold 14% of the sample, which has about 4,000 clones, 66% seen once. Antigen specificity for these receptors is unknown. Sample: intraepithelial lymphocytes from the gut. These receptors all come from a woman between 18 and 30 years old with active celiac disease.

This clone was counted a few times. The chain couples TRBV9 to TRBJ2-7, with D perhaps TRBD2 (7 bases). Germline V gene lookup returns CDR1 SGDLS and CDR2 YYNGEE. There are 18 residues in the CDR3. V lost 0 bases and J 6 bases, leaving 25 bases between the germline ends. The CDR3 loop reads CASSVVGGDRRGNREQYV. CDR3 bases: TGTGCCAGCAGCGTAGTAGGGGGGGACCGACGGGGGAACCGCGAGCAGTACGTC.

About this clone: Distinct nucleotide sequences in the sample also encode this CDR3. This chain uses TRBV30 with TRBJ2-7; a possible D gene is TRBD1 (6 bases). This CDR3 spans 14 amino acids. CDR1 and CDR2 (germline): GTSNPN, SVGIG (reference sequence). V gave up 0 bases and J gave up 2 bases, with 11 bases separating them. In nucleotides, the CDR3 is TGTGCCTGGAGTGTAAGTGCAGGGGCCTACGAGCAGTACTTC. Encoded protein: CAWSVSAGAYEQYF. Using reference TRBV30 and TRBJ2-7 for the parts outside the CDR3, the full variable domain is SQTIHQWPATLVQPVGSPLSLECTVEGTSNPNLYWYRQAAGRGLQLLFYSVGIGQISSEVPQNLSASRPQDRQFILSSKKLLLSDSGFYLCAWSVSAGAYEQYFGPGTRLTVT.